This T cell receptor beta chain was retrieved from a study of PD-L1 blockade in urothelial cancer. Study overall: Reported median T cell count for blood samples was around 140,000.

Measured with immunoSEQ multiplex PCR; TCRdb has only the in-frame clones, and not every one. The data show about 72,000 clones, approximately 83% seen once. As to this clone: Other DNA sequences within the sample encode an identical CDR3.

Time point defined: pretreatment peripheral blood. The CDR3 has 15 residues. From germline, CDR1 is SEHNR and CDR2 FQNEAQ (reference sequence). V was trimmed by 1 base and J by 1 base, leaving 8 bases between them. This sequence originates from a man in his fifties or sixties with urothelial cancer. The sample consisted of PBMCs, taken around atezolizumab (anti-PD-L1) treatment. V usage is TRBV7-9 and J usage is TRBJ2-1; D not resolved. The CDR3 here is CASSLVRGSYNEQFF. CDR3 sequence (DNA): TGTGCCAGCAGCTTAGTGCGAGGTTCCTACAATGAGCAGTTCTTC.